This TCR beta chain was retrieved from a study of T cells after yellow fever vaccination. Study-level points and caveats: The study re-detected most primary-vaccination clones after the booster (96% CD4, almost 90% CD8). The CD4 compartment and the CD8 compartment contained a small share of clonotypes in common.

A 5'RACE template-switching step, the method used to make TCR cDNA, added a universal primer site and UMIs. One entry per CDR3 protein, called by TCRdb with MiXCR from the 5' RACE reads. The sample gives 150,000 to 200,000 distinct CDR3 sequences, 11% of which show up once; about 38% is in the top ten. In its sample, this clonotype was seen many times. Its antigen is not known. Here the sequenced sample was CD8+ T cells sorted from PBMCs, taken 15 days after the yellow fever booster vaccination. This clonotype originated in a man aged 18 to 29 who received the YFV17D yellow fever vaccine.

CDR3 loop: CASSPPDRQETQYF. DNA for the CDR3: TGTGCCAGCAGCCCACCGGACAGACAAGAGACCCAGTACTTC. The chain couples TRBV4-2 to TRBJ2-5; tentatively, D is TRBD1 (6 bases). This CDR3 is built from 14 residues. Germline values: CDR1 LGHNA, CDR2 YNFKEQ. V dropped 4 bases and J dropped 2 bases, with 11 bases sitting between them.